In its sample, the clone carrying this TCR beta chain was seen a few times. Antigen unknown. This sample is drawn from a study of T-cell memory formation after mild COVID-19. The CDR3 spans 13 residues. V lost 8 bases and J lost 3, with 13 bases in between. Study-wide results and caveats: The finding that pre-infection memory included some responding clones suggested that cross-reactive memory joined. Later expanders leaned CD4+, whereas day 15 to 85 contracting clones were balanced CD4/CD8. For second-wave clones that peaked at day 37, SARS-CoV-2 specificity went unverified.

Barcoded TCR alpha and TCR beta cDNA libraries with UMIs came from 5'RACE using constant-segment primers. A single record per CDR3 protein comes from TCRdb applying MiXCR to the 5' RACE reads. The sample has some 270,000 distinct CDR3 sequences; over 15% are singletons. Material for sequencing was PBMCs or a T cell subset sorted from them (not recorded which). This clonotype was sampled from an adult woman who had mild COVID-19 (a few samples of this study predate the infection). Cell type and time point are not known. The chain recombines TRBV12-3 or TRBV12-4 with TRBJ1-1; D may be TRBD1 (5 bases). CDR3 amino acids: CASSPSRDTEAFF. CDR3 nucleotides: TGTGCCAGCTCGCCCAGCAGGGACACTGAAGCTTTCTTT.